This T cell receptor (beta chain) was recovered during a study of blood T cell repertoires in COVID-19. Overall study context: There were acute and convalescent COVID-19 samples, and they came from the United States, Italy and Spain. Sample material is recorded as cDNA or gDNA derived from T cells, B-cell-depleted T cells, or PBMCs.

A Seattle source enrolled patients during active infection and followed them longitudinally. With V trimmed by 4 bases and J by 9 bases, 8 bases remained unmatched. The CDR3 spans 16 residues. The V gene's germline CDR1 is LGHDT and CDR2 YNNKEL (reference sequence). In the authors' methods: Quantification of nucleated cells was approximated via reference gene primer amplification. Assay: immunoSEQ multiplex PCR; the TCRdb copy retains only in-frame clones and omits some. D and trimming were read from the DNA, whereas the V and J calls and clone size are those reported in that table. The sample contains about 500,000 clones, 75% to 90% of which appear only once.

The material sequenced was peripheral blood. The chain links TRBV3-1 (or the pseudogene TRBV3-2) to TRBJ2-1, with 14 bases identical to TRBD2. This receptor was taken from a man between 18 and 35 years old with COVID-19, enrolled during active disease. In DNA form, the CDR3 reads TGTGCCAGCAGCCGGAAAAGGACTAGCGGGAGGATTGAGCAGTTCTTC. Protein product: CASSRKRTSGRIEQFF.